A single sample is the source of the 9 T cell receptor beta chains below, sequenced in a study of blood T cell repertoires in COVID-19. The method was immunoSEQ multiplex PCR; TCRdb's version includes in-frame clones alone and lacks a portion of them. The table includes hundreds of thousands of clones, roughly 88% detected once. The sample taken for sequencing was PBMCs or T cells enriched from blood (not recorded which). All receptors derive from a woman aged 35 to 49 with acute COVID-19.

The chain recombines TRBV9 with TRBJ2-1, with D perhaps TRBD1 (5 bases). CDR3 size: 15 residues. CDR1 and CDR2 from the germline V gene are SGDLS and YYNGEE. The ends were cut back, 4 bases at V and 3 bases at J, with 14 bases in the middle. The CDR3 here is CASSPGQGNYNEQFF. The CDR3 DNA follows: TGTGCCAGCAGCCCCGGTCAGGGCAACTACAATGAGCAGTTCTTC.

The chain carries TRBV11-2 and TRBJ2-1; TRBD2 is a possible D gene (5 bases). Germline CDR1 is SGHAT and CDR2 is FQNNGV. Trimming shortened V by 2 bases and J by 7 bases, and 15 bases separated the two germline ends. The CDR3 has 15 residues. The CDR3 DNA reads as TGTGCCAGCAGCTTACGAGGGCTAAGCCAGAATGAGCAGTTCTTC. Protein product: CASSLRGLSQNEQFF. The full variable domain, in which reference TRBV11-2 and TRBJ2-1 provide the parts outside the CDR3, is EAGVAQSPRYKIIEKRQSVAFWCNPISGHATLYWYQQILGQGPKLLIQFQNNGVVDDSQLPKDRFSAERLKGVDSTLKIQPAKLEDSAVYLCASSLRGLSQNEQFFGPGTRLTVL.

This chain links TRBV7-9 with TRBJ1-1; D is perhaps TRBD1 (5 bases). V was pared by 3 bases and J by 7 bases, with 12 bases between. CDR1 is SEHNR and CDR2 is FQNEAQ in the germline V gene (reference sequence). This CDR3 contains 13 residues. CDR3 protein: CASSLAGSGEAFF. For the CDR3, the DNA is TGTGCCAGCAGCTTGGCAGGGTCCGGTGAAGCTTTCTTT.

J is TRBJ2-3 and V is TRBV7-2, with no clear D. CDR3 length: 13 amino acids. Germline V lookup: CDR1 SGHTA, CDR2 FQGNSA. Trimming pared 5 bases from V and 2 bases from J, leaving 8 bases between. CDR3 protein: CASSTPNTDTQYF. CDR3 coding DNA: TGTGCCAGCAGCACCCCTAACACAGATACGCAGTATTTT.

The chain joins TRBV6-2 or TRBV6-3 to TRBJ2-3; TRBD2 matches at 11 bases. Germline V gene sequence: CDR1 MNHEY, CDR2 SVGEGT. There are 15 residues in the CDR3. V shed 2 bases and J 6 bases; nucleotides not matched to a gene: 4. CDR3 coding DNA: TGTGCCAGCAGTTACCCGACTAGCGGGAATGATACGCAGTATTTT. It translates to CASSYPTSGNDTQYF.

V and J are TRBV27 and TRBJ2-2; TRBD1 matches at 8 bases. Germline loops: CDR1 MNHEY, CDR2 SMNVEV (reference sequence). V was pared by 5 bases and J by 4 bases, with 6 bases of the junction left unmatched. The CDR3 extends over 15 amino acids. Here the CDR3 DNA reads TGTGCCAGCAGTCCCGCAGGGGGCAGCACCGGGGAGCTGTTTTTT. Protein product: CASSPAGGSTGELFF.

The chain is built from TRBV19 and TRBJ2-2; 7 nucleotides line up with TRBD2. This CDR3 contains 13 residues. In germline, CDR1 is LNHDA, CDR2 SQIVND (reference sequence). The trim removed 9 bases at V and 3 bases at J, leaving 4 bases unmatched. The CDR3 DNA follows: TGTGCCAGCGGACTAGTGTACACCGGGGAGCTGTTTTTT. Its translation: CASGLVYTGELFF.

The gene calls are TRBV12-3 or TRBV12-4 and TRBJ1-1, with 10 bases fitting TRBD1. There are 12 residues in the CDR3. The J segment lost 7 bases and the V segment lost 9 bases, leaving 5 bases of the junction unmatched. The CDR3 DNA sequence: TGTGCCAGTGGGACAGGGGCCCTTGAAGCTTTCTTT. Translating gives CASGTGALEAFF.

The rearrangement joins TRBV7-9 to TRBJ1-2; no clear D gene. This CDR3 has 11 residues. Trimming stripped 8 bases from V and 3 bases from J, with 7 bases between. Per germline, CDR1 SEHNR and CDR2 FQNEAQ (reference sequence). For the CDR3, the DNA is TGTGCCAGCGGCCCTGACTATGGCTACACCTTC. This codes for CASGPDYGYTF.